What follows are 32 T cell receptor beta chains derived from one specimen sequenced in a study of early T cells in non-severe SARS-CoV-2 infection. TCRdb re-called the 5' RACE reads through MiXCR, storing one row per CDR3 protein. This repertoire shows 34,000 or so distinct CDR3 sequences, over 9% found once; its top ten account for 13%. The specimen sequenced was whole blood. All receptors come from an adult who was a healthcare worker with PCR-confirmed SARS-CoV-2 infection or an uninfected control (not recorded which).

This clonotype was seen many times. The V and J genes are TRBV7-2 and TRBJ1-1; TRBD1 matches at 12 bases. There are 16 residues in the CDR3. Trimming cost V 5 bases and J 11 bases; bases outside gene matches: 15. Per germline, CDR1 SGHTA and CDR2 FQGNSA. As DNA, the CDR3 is TGTGCCAGCAGCACCGACCGGGACAGGGGGCGTAGTGGGGCTTTCTTT. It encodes CASSTDRDRGRSGAFF.

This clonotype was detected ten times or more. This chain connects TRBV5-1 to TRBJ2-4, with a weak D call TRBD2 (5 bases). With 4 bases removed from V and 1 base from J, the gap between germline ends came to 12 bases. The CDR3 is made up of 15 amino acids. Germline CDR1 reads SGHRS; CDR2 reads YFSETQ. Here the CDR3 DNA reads TGCGCCAGCAGCGGGAGTGATGGTGCCAAAAACATTCAGTACTTC. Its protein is CASSGSDGAKNIQYF.

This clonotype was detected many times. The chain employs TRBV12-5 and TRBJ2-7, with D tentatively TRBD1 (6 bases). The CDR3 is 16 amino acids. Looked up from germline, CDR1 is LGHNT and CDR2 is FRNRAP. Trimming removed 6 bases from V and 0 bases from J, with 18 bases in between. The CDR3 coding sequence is TGTGCTAGTGGACCTACAGGGTGGGAACCCTCCTACGAGCAGTACTTC. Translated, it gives CASGPTGWEPSYEQYF.

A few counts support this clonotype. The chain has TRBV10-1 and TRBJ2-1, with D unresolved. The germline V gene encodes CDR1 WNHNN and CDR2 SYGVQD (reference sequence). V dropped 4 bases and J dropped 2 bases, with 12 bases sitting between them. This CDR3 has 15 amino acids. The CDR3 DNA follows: TGCGCCAGCAGTGTGGGGTCTATTGCCTACAATGAGCAGTTCTTC. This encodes CASSVGSIAYNEQFF.

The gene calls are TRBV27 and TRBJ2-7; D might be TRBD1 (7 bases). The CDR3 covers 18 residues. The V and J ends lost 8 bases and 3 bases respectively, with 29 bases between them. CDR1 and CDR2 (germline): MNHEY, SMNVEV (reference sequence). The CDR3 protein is CASQLLGGPGTEFYEQYF. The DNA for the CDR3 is TGTGCCAGCCAATTATTGGGGGGCCCCGGGACAGAATTCTACGAGCAGTACTTC.

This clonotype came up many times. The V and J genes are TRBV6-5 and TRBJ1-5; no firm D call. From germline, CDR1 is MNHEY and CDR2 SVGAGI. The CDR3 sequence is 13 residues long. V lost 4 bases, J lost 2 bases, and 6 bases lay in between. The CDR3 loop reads CASSSGGNQPQHF. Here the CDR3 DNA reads TGTGCCAGCAGTTCTGGCGGCAATCAGCCCCAGCATTTT.

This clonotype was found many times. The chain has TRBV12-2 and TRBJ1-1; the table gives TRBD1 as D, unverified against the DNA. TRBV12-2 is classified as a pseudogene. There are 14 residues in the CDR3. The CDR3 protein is CASRLTGGNTEAFF. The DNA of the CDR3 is TGTGCAAGTCGCTTAACAGGGGGCAACACTGAAGCTTTCTTT.

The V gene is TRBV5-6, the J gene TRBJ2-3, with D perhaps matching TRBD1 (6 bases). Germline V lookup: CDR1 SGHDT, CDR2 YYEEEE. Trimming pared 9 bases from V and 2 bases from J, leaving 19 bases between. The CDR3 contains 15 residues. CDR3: CATRFGGFYTDTQYF. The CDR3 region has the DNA TGTGCCACCCGCTTTGGGGGCTTCTACACAGATACGCAGTATTTT.

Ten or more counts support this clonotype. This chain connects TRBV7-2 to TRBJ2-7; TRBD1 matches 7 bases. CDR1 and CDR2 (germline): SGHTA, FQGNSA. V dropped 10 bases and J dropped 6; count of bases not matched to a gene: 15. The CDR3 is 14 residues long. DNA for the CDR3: TGTGCCACTACGCCGGACAGGTACCCAGGCGAGCAGTACTTC. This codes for CATTPDRYPGEQYF. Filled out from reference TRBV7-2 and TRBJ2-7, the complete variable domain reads GAGVSQSPSNKVTEKGKDVELRCDPISGHTALYWYRQSLGQGLEFLIYFQGNSAPDKSGLPSDRFSAERTGGSVSTLTIQRTQQEDSAVYLCATTPDRYPGEQYFGPGTRLTVT.

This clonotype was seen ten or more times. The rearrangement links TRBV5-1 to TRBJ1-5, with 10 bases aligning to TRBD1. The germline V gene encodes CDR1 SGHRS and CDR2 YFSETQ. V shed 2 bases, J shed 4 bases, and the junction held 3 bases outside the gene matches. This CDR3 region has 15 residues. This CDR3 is CASSLGTGANQPQHF. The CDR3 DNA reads TGCGCCAGCAGCTTAGGGACAGGGGCTAATCAGCCCCAGCATTTT. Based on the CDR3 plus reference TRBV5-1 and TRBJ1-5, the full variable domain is KAGVTQTPRYLIKTRGQQVTLSCSPISGHRSVSWYQQTPGQGLQFLFEYFSETQRNKGNFPGRFSGRQFSNSRSEMNVSTLELGDSALYLCASSLGTGANQPQHFGDGTRLSIL.

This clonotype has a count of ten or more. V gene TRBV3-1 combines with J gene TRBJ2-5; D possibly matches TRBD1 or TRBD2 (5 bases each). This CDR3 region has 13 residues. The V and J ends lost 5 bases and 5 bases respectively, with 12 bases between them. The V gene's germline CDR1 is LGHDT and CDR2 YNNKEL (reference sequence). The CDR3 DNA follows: TGTGCCAGCAGCTTCGACGGGGCGGAGACCCAGTACTTC. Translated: CASSFDGAETQYF.

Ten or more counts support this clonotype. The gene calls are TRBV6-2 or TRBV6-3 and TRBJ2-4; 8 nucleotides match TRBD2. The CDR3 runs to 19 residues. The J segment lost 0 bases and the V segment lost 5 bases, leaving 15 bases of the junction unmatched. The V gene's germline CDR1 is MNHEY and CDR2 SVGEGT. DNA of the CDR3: TGTGCCAGCAGTCGAACTAGCGGAGGATCGAGCCTAGCCAAAAACATTCAGTACTTC. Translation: CASSRTSGGSSLAKNIQYF.

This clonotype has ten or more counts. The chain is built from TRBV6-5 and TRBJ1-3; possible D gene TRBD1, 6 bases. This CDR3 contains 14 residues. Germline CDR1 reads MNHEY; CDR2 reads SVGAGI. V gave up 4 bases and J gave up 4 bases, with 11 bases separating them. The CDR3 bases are TGTGCCAGCAGTTCCACAGGGATCGGAAACACCATATATTTT. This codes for CASSSTGIGNTIYF.

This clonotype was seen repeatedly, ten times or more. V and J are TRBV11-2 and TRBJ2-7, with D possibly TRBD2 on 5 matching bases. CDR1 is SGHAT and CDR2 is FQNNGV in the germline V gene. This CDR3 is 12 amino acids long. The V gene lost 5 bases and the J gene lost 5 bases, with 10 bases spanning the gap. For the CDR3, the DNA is TGTGCCAGCAGCCTTACTAGGAACGAGCAGTACTTC. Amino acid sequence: CASSLTRNEQYF.

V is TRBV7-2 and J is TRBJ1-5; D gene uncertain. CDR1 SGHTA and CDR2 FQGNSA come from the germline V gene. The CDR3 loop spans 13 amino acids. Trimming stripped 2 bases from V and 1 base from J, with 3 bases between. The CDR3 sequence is CASSLWSNQPQHF. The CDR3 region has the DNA TGTGCCAGCAGCTTATGGAGCAATCAGCCCCAGCATTTT.

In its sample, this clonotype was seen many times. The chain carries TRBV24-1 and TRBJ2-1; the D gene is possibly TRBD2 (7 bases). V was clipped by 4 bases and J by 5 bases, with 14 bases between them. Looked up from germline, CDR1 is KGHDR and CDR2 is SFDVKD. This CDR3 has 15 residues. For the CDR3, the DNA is TGTGCCACCAGTGAAAAGGGGGGGCGTCACAATGAGCAGTTCTTC. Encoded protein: CATSEKGGRHNEQFF.

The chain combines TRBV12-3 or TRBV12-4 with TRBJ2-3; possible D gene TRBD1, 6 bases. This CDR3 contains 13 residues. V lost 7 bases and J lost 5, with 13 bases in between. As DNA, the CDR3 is TGTGCCAGCAACAGACAGGATCAAGATACGCAGTATTTT. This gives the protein CASNRQDQDTQYF.

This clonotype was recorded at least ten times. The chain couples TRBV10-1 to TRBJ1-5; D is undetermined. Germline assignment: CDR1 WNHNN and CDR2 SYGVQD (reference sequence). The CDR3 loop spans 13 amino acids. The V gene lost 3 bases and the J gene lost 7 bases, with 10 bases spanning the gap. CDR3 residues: CASSENVWQPQHF. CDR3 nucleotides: TGCGCCAGCAGTGAAAATGTATGGCAGCCCCAGCATTTT.

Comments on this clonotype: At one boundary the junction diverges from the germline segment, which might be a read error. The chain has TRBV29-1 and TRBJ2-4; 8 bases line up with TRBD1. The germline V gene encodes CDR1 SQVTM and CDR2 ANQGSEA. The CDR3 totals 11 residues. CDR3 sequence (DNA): TGCTGCGTTGAACAGGGGGGCATTCAGTACTTC. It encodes CCVEQGGIQYF.

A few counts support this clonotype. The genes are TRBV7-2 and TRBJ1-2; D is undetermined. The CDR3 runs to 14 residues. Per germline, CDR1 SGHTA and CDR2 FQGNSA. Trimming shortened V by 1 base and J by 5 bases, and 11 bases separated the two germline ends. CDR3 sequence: CASSLVTDGYGYTF. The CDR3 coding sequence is TGTGCCAGCAGCTTAGTTACAGACGGGTATGGCTACACCTTC. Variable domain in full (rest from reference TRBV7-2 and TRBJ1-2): GAGVSQSPSNKVTEKGKDVELRCDPISGHTALYWYRQSLGQGLEFLIYFQGNSAPDKSGLPSDRFSAERTGGSVSTLTIQRTQQEDSAVYLCASSLVTDGYGYTFGSGTRLTVV.

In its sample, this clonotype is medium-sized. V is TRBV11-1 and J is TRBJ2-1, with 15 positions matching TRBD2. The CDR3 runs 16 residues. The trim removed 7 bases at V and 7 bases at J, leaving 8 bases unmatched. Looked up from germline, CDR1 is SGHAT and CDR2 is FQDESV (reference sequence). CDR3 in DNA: TGTGCCAGCACCGACCCGGGACTAGCGGGGGGAAATGAGCAGTTCTTC. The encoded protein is CASTDPGLAGGNEQFF.

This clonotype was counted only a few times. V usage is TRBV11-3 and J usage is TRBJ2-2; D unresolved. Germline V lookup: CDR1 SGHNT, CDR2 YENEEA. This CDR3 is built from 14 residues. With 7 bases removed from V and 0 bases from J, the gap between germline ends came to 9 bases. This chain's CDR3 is CASTGTANTGELFF. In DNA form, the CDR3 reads TGTGCCAGCACCGGTACAGCGAACACCGGGGAGCTGTTTTTT.

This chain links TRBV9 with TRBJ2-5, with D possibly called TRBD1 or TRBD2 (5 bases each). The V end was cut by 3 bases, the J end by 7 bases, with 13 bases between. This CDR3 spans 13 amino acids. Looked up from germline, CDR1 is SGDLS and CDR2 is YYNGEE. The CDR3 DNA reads TGTGCCAGCAGCGCGGGGACCGAAGGGACCCAGTACTTC. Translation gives CASSAGTEGTQYF. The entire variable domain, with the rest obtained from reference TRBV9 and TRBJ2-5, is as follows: DSGVTQTPKHLITATGQRVTLRCSPRSGDLSVYWYQQSLDQGLQFLIQYYNGEERAKGNILERFSAQQFPDLHSELNLSSLELGDSALYFCASSAGTEGTQYFGPGTRLLVL.

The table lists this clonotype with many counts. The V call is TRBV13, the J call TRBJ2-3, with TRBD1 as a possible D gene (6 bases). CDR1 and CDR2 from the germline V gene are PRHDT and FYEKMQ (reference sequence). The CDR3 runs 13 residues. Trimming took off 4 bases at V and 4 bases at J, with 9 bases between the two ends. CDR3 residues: CASSSQGSDTQYF. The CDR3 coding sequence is TGTGCCAGCAGCTCACAGGGTTCAGATACGCAGTATTTT.

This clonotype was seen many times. The CDR3, as DNA: TGTGCCAGCAGCTTAGACCCGGGATTAACCTACGAGCAGTACTTC. Translating gives CASSLDPGLTYEQYF. The J gene is TRBJ2-7, the V gene TRBV11-2; tentatively, D is TRBD2 (5 bases). Germline loops: CDR1 SGHAT, CDR2 FQNNGV. The CDR3 has 15 residues. V was shortened by 0 bases and J by 2 bases, with 11 bases between the two germline ends. Based on the CDR3 plus reference TRBV11-2 and TRBJ2-7, the full variable domain is EAGVAQSPRYKIIEKRQSVAFWCNPISGHATLYWYQQILGQGPKLLIQFQNNGVVDDSQLPKDRFSAERLKGVDSTLKIQPAKLEDSAVYLCASSLDPGLTYEQYFGPGTRLTVT.

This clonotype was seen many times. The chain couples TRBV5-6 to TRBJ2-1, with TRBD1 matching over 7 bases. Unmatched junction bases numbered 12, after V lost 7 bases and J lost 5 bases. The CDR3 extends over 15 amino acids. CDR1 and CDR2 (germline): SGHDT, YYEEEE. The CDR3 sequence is CASHRDSAYHNEQFF. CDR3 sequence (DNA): TGTGCCAGCCACAGGGACAGCGCCTATCACAATGAGCAGTTCTTC.

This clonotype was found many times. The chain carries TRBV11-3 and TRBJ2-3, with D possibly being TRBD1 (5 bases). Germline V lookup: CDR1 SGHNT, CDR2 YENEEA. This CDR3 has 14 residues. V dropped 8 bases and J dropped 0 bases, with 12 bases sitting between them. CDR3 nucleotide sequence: TGTGCCAGCGGGGCTTCAGCTAGCACAGATACGCAGTATTTT. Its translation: CASGASASTDTQYF.

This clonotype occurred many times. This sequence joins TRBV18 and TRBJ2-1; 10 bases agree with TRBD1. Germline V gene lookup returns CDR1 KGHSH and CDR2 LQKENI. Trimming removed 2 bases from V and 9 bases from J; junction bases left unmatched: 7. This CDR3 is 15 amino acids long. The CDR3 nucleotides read TGTGCCAGCTCACCAATCTGGACAGGGGGAGGTGAGCAGTTCTTC. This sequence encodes CASSPIWTGGGEQFF.

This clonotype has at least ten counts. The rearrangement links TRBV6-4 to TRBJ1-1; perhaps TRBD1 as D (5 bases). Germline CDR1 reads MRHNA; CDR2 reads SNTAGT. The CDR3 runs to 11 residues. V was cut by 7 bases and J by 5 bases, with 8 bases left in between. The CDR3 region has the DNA TGTGCCAGCACCAGGGATACTGAAGCTTTCTTT. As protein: CASTRDTEAFF.

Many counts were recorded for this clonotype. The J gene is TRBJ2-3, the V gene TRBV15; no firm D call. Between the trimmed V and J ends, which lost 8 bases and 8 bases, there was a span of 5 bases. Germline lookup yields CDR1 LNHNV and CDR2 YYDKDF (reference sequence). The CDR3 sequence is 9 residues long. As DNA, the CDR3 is TGTGCCACCGTTTTTACGCAGTATTTT. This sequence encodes CATVFTQYF.

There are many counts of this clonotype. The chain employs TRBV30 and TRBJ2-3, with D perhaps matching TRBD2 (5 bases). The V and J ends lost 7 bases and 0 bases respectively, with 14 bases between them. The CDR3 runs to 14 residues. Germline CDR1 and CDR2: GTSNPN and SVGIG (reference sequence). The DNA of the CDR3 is TGTGCCTTCAGCGGACTGACTAGCACAGATACGCAGTATTTT. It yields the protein CAFSGLTSTDTQYF.

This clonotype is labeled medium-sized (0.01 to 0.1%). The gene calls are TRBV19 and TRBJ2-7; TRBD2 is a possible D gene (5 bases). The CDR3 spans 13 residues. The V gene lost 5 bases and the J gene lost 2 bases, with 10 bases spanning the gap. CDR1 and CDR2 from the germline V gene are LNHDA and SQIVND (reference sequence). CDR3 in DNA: TGTGCCAGTAGTGGACTGGGGACCTACGAGCAGTACTTC. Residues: CASSGLGTYEQYF.